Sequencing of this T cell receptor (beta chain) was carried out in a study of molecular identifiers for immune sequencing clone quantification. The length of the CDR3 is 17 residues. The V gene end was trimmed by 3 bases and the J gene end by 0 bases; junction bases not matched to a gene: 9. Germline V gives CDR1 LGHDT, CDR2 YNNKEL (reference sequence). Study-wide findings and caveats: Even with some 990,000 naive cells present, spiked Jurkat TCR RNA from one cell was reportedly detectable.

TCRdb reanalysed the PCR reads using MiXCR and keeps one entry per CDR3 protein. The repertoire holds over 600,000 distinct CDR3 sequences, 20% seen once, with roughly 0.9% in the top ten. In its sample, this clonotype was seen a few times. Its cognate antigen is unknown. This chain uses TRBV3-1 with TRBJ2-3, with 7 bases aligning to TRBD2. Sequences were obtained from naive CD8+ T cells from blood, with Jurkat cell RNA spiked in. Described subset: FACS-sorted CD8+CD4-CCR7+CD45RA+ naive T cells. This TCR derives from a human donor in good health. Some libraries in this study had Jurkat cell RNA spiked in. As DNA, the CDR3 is TGTGCCAGCAGCCAGGATTTTGCGGGGGTAAGCACAGATACGCAGTATTTT. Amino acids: CASSQDFAGVSTDTQYF.